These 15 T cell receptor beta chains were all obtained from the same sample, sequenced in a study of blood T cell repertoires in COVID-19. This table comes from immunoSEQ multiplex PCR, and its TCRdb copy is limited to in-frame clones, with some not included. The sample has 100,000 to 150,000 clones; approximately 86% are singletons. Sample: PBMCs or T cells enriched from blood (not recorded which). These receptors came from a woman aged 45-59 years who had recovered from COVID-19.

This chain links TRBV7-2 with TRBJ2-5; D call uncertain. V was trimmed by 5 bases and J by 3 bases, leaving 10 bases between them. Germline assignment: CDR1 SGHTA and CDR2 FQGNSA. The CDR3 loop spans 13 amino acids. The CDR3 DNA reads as TGTGCCAGCAGCGGGCATCTGAAAGAGACCCAGTACTTC. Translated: CASSGHLKETQYF.

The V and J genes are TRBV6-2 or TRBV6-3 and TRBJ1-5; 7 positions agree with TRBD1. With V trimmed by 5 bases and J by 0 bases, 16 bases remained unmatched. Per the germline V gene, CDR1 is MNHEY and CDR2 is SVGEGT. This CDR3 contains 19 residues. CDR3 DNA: TGTGCCAGCAGTCTCTTGGGGACAGCGGTGACTTATAGCAATCAGCCCCAGCATTTT. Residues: CASSLLGTAVTYSNQPQHF.

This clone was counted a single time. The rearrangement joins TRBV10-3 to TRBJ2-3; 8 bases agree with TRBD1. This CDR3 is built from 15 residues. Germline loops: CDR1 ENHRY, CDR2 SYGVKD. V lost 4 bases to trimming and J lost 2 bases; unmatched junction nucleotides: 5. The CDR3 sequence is CAISASTGVTDTQYF. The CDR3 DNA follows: TGTGCCATCAGTGCTTCGACAGGGGTCACAGATACGCAGTATTTT.

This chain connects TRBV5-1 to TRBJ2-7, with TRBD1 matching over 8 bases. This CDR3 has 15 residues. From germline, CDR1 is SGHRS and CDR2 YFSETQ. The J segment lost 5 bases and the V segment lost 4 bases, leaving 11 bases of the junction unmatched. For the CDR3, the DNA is TGCGCCAGCAGCAGAAACCTCGACAGGGGCGACGAGCAGTACTTC. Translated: CASSRNLDRGDEQYF.

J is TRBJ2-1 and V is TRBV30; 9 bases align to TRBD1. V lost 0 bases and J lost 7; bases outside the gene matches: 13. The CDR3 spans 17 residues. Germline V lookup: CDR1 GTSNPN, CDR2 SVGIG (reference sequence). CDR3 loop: CAWSVVPHRGPGNEQFF. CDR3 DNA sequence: TGTGCCTGGAGTGTAGTTCCCCACAGGGGGCCTGGGAATGAGCAGTTCTTC.

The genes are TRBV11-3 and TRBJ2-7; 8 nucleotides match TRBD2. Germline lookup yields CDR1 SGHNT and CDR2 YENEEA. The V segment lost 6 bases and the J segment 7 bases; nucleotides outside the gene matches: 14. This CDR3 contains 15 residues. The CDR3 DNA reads TGTGCCAGCAGTCGATCGGGAGGGTCTCTGGGGGAGCAGTACTTC. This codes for CASSRSGGSLGEQYF.

The DNA of the CDR3 is TGTGCCAGCAGCCTAACTAGCGGGGGGCGAGATACGCAGTATTTT. Encoded protein: CASSLTSGGRDTQYF. The V and J genes are TRBV7-2 and TRBJ2-3; the match to TRBD2 covers 12 bases. Unmatched junction bases numbered 5, after V lost 5 bases and J lost 5 bases. Germline V gives CDR1 SGHTA, CDR2 FQGNSA. CDR3 length equals 15 residues.

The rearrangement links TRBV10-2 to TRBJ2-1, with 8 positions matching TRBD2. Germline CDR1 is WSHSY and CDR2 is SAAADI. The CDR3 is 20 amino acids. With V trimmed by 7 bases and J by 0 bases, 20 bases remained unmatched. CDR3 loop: CASKTGLAGDYSSSYNEQFF. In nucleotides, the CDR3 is TGCGCCAGCAAAACGGGTCTAGCGGGCGACTATTCGAGCTCCTACAATGAGCAGTTCTTC.

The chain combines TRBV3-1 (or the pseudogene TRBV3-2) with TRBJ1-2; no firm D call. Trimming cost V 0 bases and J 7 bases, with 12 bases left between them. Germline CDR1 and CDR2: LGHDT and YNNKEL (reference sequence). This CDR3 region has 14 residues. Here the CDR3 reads CASSQDPQSGGYTF. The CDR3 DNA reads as TGTGCCAGCAGCCAAGATCCACAGAGCGGTGGCTACACCTTC.

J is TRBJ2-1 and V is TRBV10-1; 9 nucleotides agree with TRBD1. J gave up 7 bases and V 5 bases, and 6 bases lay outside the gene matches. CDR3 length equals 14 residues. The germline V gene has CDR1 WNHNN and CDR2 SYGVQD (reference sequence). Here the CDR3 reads CASSRQGVINEQFF. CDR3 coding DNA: TGCGCCAGCAGTAGACAGGGGGTAATTAATGAGCAGTTCTTC.

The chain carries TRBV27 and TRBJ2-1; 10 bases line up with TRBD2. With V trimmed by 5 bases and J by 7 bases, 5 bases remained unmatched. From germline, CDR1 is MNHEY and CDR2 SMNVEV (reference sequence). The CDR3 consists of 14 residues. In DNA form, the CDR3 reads TGTGCCAGCAGTATACGGACTAGCGGAAATGAGCAGTTCTTC. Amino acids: CASSIRTSGNEQFF.

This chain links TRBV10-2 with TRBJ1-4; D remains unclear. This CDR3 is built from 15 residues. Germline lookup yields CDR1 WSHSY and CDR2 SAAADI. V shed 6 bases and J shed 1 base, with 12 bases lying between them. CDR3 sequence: CASRVDGKTNEKLFF. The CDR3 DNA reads TGCGCCAGCAGAGTAGACGGGAAAACTAATGAAAAACTGTTTTTT.

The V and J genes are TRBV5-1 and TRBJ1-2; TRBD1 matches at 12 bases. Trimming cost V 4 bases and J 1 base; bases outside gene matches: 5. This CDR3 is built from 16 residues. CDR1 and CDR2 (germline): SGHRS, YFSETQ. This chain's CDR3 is CASSEGQGASNYGYTF. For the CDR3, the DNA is TGCGCCAGCAGCGAGGGACAGGGGGCCAGTAACTATGGCTACACCTTC.

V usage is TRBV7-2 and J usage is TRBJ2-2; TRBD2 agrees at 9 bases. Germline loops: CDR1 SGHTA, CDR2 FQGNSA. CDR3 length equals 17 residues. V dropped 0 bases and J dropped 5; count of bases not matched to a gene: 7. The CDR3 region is CASSLARPLAGTGELFF. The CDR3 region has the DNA TGTGCCAGCAGCTTAGCTAGACCACTAGCGGGTACCGGGGAGCTGTTTTTT.

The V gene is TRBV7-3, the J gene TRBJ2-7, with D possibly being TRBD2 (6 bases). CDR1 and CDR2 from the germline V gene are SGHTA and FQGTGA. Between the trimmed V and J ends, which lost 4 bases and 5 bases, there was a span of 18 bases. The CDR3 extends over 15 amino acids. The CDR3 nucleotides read TGTGCCAGCAGCTCTTCCGGGACTCCTTTCGACGAGCAGTACTTC. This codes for CASSSSGTPFDEQYF.